Presented here are 30 T cell receptor beta chains from one specimen sequenced in a study of blood T cell repertoires in COVID-19. Libraries were prepared by immunoSEQ multiplex PCR; TCRdb keeps only in-frame clonotypes and omits some of them. The sample records roughly 260,000 clones, roughly 85% being singletons. What was sequenced was PBMCs or T cells enriched from blood (not recorded which). Source of these receptors: a woman between 45 and 60 years old who had recovered from COVID-19.

This clone showed up just once. The chain uses TRBV21-1 and TRBJ2-5; the table's D call, TRBD1, was not checked against the DNA. TRBV21-1 is listed as a pseudogene. The CDR3 loop spans 15 amino acids. The CDR3 nucleotides are TGTGCCAGCAGCAAAGCGCGACCAGGGGAGGAGACCCAGTACTTC. Translated: CASSKARPGEETQYF.

This chain uses TRBV5-1 with TRBJ2-1; TRBD2 might be the D (6 bases). The CDR3 is made up of 15 amino acids. Germline V gene lookup returns CDR1 SGHRS and CDR2 YFSETQ. Trimming stripped 1 base from V and 5 bases from J, with 13 bases between. The CDR3 DNA is TGCGCCAGCAGCTTGTTGTCTAGCGATGACAATGAGCAGTTCTTC. Translated, it gives CASSLLSSDDNEQFF. The full variable domain, its missing parts supplied by reference TRBV5-1 and TRBJ2-1, is KAGVTQTPRYLIKTRGQQVTLSCSPISGHRSVSWYQQTPGQGLQFLFEYFSETQRNKGNFPGRFSGRQFSNSRSEMNVSTLELGDSALYLCASSLLSSDDNEQFFGPGTRLTVL.

V and J are TRBV19 and TRBJ1-2; 9 nucleotides align to TRBD1. The CDR3 runs 15 residues. Looked up from germline, CDR1 is LNHDA and CDR2 is SQIVND (reference sequence). V was clipped by 1 base and J by 4 bases; unmatched bases: 4. The CDR3 loop reads CASSIGGQGRYGYTF. DNA for the CDR3: TGTGCCAGTAGTATAGGGGGACAGGGACGCTATGGCTACACCTTC.

The V gene is TRBV5-4, the J gene TRBJ2-1, with D unresolved. This CDR3 is built from 12 residues. Germline V CDR1 and CDR2: SGHNT, YYREEE (reference sequence). V dropped 4 bases and J dropped 10 bases, with 12 bases sitting between them. CDR3 sequence reads: CASSRVGSEQFF. The CDR3 bases are TGTGCCAGCAGCCGGGTTGGGTCGGAGCAGTTCTTC.

The chain carries TRBV3-1 (or the pseudogene TRBV3-2) and TRBJ1-1; D possibly corresponds to TRBD1 (6 bases). CDR1 and CDR2 from the germline V gene are LGHDT and YNNKEL (reference sequence). Trimming took 1 base from V and 0 from J, leaving 15 bases between them. CDR3 size: 17 residues. The CDR3 loop is CASSQGSGAGLNTEAFF. The DNA of the CDR3 is TGTGCCAGCAGCCAAGGATCAGGGGCTGGCCTGAACACTGAAGCTTTCTTT.

The chain joins TRBV28 to TRBJ2-7, with D tentatively TRBD2 (5 bases). V lost 5 bases and J lost 7, with 12 bases in between. Per germline, CDR1 MDHEN and CDR2 SYDVKM. This CDR3 has 12 residues. The CDR3 sequence: CASSRGWKEQYF. Written as DNA, the CDR3 is TGTGCCAGCAGTCGCGGGTGGAAGGAGCAGTACTTC.

A single count supports this clone. The DNA for the CDR3 is TGTGCCATCAGCGAGCCAGGCACTGAAGCTTTCTTT. Its translation: CAISEPGTEAFF. The chain recombines TRBV10-3 with TRBJ1-1; D uncertain. Trimming took off 6 bases at V and 4 bases at J, with 9 bases between the two ends. Germline V gene data show CDR1 as ENHRY and CDR2 as SYGVKD. The CDR3 totals 12 residues.

This chain uses TRBV6-5 with TRBJ2-7, with 7 bases aligning to TRBD2. With 0 bases clipped from V and 4 bases from J, the junction kept 6 bases outside the gene matches. The germline V gene encodes CDR1 MNHEY and CDR2 SVGAGI. The length of the CDR3 is 15 residues. Written as DNA, the CDR3 is TGTGCCAGCAGTTACTCTCCGGGACTATGGTACGAGCAGTACTTC. This translates into CASSYSPGLWYEQYF.

The rearrangement links TRBV5-1 to TRBJ2-1; 7 bases map to TRBD2. Trimming cost V 4 bases and J 5 bases; bases outside gene matches: 9. The CDR3 runs to 15 residues. CDR1 and CDR2 from the germline V gene are SGHRS and YFSETQ. The CDR3 bases are TGCGCCAGCAGCGCGGGCCCTAGCGGCAACAATGAGCAGTTCTTC. Translating gives CASSAGPSGNNEQFF.

The rearrangement joins TRBV4-1 to TRBJ1-1, with 8 bases lining up with TRBD1. Germline CDR1 is MGHRA and CDR2 is YSYEKL. The CDR3 totals 14 residues. Trimming removed 4 bases from V and 1 base from J; junction bases left unmatched: 2. CDR3 coding DNA: TGCGCCAGCAGCCCGGACAGGGCGAACACTGAAGCTTTCTTT. As protein: CASSPDRANTEAFF.

This sequence joins TRBV3-1 (or the pseudogene TRBV3-2) and TRBJ1-1, with a possible D match to TRBD1 (5 bases). Germline assignment: CDR1 LGHDT and CDR2 YNNKEL (reference sequence). The V gene lost 3 bases and the J gene lost 5 bases, with 19 bases spanning the gap. CDR3 length equals 16 residues. CDR3 nucleotides: TGTGCCAGCAGCCACACTTTCGCGGGGGTATTGACTGAAGCTTTCTTT. It yields the protein CASSHTFAGVLTEAFF.

The chain carries TRBV2 and TRBJ1-2; D perhaps matches TRBD1 (5 bases). V lost 6 bases, J lost 3 bases, and 8 bases lay in between. The CDR3 length is 12 residues. Germline V lookup: CDR1 SNHLY, CDR2 FYNNEI. CDR3 bases: TGTGCCAGCAGATGGGGGGACTATGGCTACACCTTC. As protein: CASRWGDYGYTF.

The chain couples TRBV9 to TRBJ2-1, with TRBD2 identical over 10 bases. The length of the CDR3 is 16 residues. V dropped 4 bases and J dropped 4; count of bases not matched to a gene: 8. Germline V CDR1 and CDR2: SGDLS, YYNGEE. The chain's CDR3 is CASSSGDSGRYNEQFF. The CDR3 nucleotides are TGTGCCAGCAGCTCCGGGGATAGCGGGAGGTACAATGAGCAGTTCTTC. Filled out from reference TRBV9 and TRBJ2-1, the complete variable domain reads DSGVTQTPKHLITATGQRVTLRCSPRSGDLSVYWYQQSLDQGLQFLIQYYNGEERAKGNILERFSAQQFPDLHSELNLSSLELGDSALYFCASSSGDSGRYNEQFFGPGTRLTVL.

V gene TRBV29-1 combines with J gene TRBJ2-7; unclear D gene. Germline V gene data show CDR1 as SQVTM and CDR2 as ANQGSEA. With 3 bases removed from V and 7 bases from J, the gap between germline ends came to 13 bases. The CDR3 runs 12 residues. CDR3 DNA sequence: TGCAGCGTTGAGTTGGGTGGAGAAGAGCAGTACTTC. Translated: CSVELGGEEQYF.

This chain links TRBV18 with TRBJ1-1; TRBD1 might be the D (5 bases). The V gene lost 10 bases and the J gene lost 5 bases, with 29 bases spanning the gap. Germline V gives CDR1 KGHSH, CDR2 LQKENI. The CDR3 has 17 amino acids. This chain's CDR3 is CATSHSATAVRRTEAFF. CDR3 nucleotide sequence: TGTGCCACCTCCCATTCGGCGACAGCCGTTCGTAGGACTGAAGCTTTCTTT.

This clone was detected only once. The chain joins TRBV28 to TRBJ2-4, with 10 bases matching TRBD2. This CDR3 is built from 17 residues. V lost 6 bases, J lost 4 bases, and 12 bases stayed unmatched. Germline V gives CDR1 MDHEN, CDR2 SYDVKM. The CDR3 sequence: CASRPQAGGGAKNIQYF. The CDR3 DNA reads as TGTGCCAGCAGACCTCAAGCGGGAGGGGGCGCAAAAAACATTCAGTACTTC.

V usage is TRBV12-3 or TRBV12-4 and J usage is TRBJ2-1; unclear D gene. The CDR3 length is 11 residues. Trimming took off 7 bases at V and 4 bases at J, with 5 bases between the two ends. The CDR3 region has the DNA TGTGCCAGCACCTTATACAATGAGCAGTTCTTC. Its protein is CASTLYNEQFF.

V gene TRBV28 combines with J gene TRBJ1-1; TRBD1 might be the D (5 bases). This CDR3 has 15 amino acids. In germline, CDR1 is MDHEN, CDR2 SYDVKM. Trimming stripped 5 bases from V and 1 base from J, with 14 bases between. The CDR3 loop reads CASSPPSTGNTEAFF. Here the CDR3 DNA reads TGTGCCAGCAGTCCCCCCTCTACAGGGAACACTGAAGCTTTCTTT.

This chain connects TRBV6-5 to TRBJ1-5, with 9 bases aligning to TRBD1. This CDR3 is built from 13 residues. Trimming took 5 bases from V and 14 from J; bases not matched to a gene: 10. Germline V gives CDR1 MNHEY, CDR2 SVGAGI. CDR3 sequence (DNA): TGTGCCAGCAGTAGGACAGGGGAAAGGCCTGAGCATTTT. Its translation: CASSRTGERPEHF.

The CDR3 sequence is CASSMRTGRNQPQHF. CDR3 coding DNA: TGTGCCAGTAGTATGCGGACAGGGCGCAATCAGCCCCAGCATTTT. The chain links TRBV19 to TRBJ1-5; the match to TRBD1 covers 8 bases. Germline lookup yields CDR1 LNHDA and CDR2 SQIVND (reference sequence). The V gene end was trimmed by 3 bases and the J gene end by 2 bases; junction bases not matched to a gene: 3. The CDR3 is made up of 15 amino acids.

The J gene is TRBJ2-2, the V gene TRBV27; D perhaps matches TRBD2 (5 bases). The CDR3 has 11 residues. Germline loops: CDR1 MNHEY, CDR2 SMNVEV (reference sequence). Trimming took 11 bases from V and 5 from J, leaving 9 bases between them. The CDR3 loop reads CAAGGTGELFF. CDR3 DNA sequence: TGTGCCGCCGGCGGGACCGGGGAGCTGTTTTTT.

This chain joins TRBV28 and TRBJ1-3; no definite D call. This CDR3 region has 15 residues. V gave up 1 base and J gave up 4 bases, with 11 bases separating them. Germline V gives CDR1 MDHEN, CDR2 SYDVKM. The CDR3 DNA reads as TGTGCCAGCAGTTTATTACCCACAGCCGGAAACACCATATATTTT. Its translation is CASSLLPTAGNTIYF.

The chain couples TRBV7-9 to TRBJ2-7, with 13 bases aligning to TRBD2. The trim removed 5 bases at V and 4 bases at J, leaving 11 bases unmatched. CDR3 size: 17 residues. Germline V lookup: CDR1 SEHNR, CDR2 FQNEAQ (reference sequence). The CDR3 coding sequence is TGTGCCAGCAGCGGGACTAGCGGGGTTACCAATGCTTACGAGCAGTACTTC. It translates to CASSGTSGVTNAYEQYF.

In this sample, this clone turned up a few times. V and J are TRBV27 and TRBJ2-3; TRBD1 agrees at 10 bases. The CDR3 contains 17 residues. Germline assignment: CDR1 MNHEY and CDR2 SMNVEV (reference sequence). The trim removed 2 bases at V and 3 bases at J, leaving 8 bases unmatched. The CDR3: CASSLSPGTGVTDTQYF. CDR3 coding DNA: TGTGCCAGCAGTTTAAGTCCCGGGACAGGGGTGACAGATACGCAGTATTTT.

This clone was seen a few times. The chain recombines TRBV18 with TRBJ2-7; 8 nucleotides align to TRBD1. Germline-derived CDR1 and CDR2 are KGHSH and LQKENI. The CDR3 extends over 14 amino acids. The J segment lost 3 bases and the V segment lost 2 bases, leaving 3 bases of the junction unmatched. CDR3 nucleotides: TGTGCCAGCTCACCAAATGGACAGGGCTACGAGCAGTACTTC. This gives the protein CASSPNGQGYEQYF.

The chain uses TRBV12-3 or TRBV12-4 and TRBJ2-3, with unresolved D. The V and J ends lost 2 bases and 3 bases respectively, with 6 bases between them. This CDR3 is 13 amino acids long. CDR3 protein: CASSLQLTDTQYF. The CDR3 DNA follows: TGTGCCAGCAGTTTACAGTTAACAGATACGCAGTATTTT.

V gene TRBV29-1 combines with J gene TRBJ2-3; 10 nucleotides agree with TRBD2. CDR1 is SQVTM and CDR2 is ANQGSEA in the germline V gene. This CDR3 is 13 amino acids long. With V trimmed by 4 bases and J by 5 bases, 3 bases remained unmatched. CDR3 protein: CSVASGSGDTQYF. The CDR3 DNA reads as TGCAGCGTTGCTAGCGGGAGTGGAGATACGCAGTATTTT.

This rearrangement joins TRBV27 to TRBJ2-3; D may be TRBD2 (5 bases). Trimming removed 2 bases from V and 6 bases from J, with 15 bases in between. The CDR3 spans 15 residues. CDR1 is MNHEY, CDR2 SMNVEV, per germline (reference sequence). The DNA for the CDR3 is TGTGCCAGCAGTTTAGAGGGCTCTAGGTCCGATACGCAGTATTTT. Protein: CASSLEGSRSDTQYF.

The J gene is TRBJ2-1, the V gene TRBV5-1; perhaps TRBD2 as D (6 bases). The CDR3 runs 15 residues. Germline loops: CDR1 SGHRS, CDR2 YFSETQ. V was shortened by 0 bases and J by 5 bases, with 12 bases between the two germline ends. CDR3 protein: CASSLVSGGNNEQFF. The CDR3 DNA sequence: TGCGCCAGCAGCTTGGTTAGCGGAGGGAACAATGAGCAGTTCTTC.

The chain has TRBV28 and TRBJ2-7; 14 bases agree with TRBD2. V shed 7 bases, J shed 7 bases, and the junction held 15 bases outside the gene matches. CDR1 and CDR2 (germline): MDHEN, SYDVKM. This CDR3 has 17 residues. CDR3 loop: CASTLGLAGGSAGEQYF. CDR3 coding DNA: TGTGCCAGCACCCTCGGACTAGCGGGAGGTTCGGCGGGAGAGCAGTACTTC.